This TCR beta chain was sequenced during a study of PD-1 blockade in classical Hodgkin lymphoma. Study details: The nivolumab dose that patients received was 3 mg/kg, given intravenously every 2 weeks.

Sample time point: cycle 4 day 1 (C4D1), after less than seven weeks of nivolumab. Every single patient, without exception, relapsed after autologous stem cell transplantation, and brentuximab vedotin exposure varied. Germline CDR1 reads GTSNPN; CDR2 reads SVGIG (reference sequence). V gave up 3 bases and J gave up 0 bases; unmatched junction bases: 11. This CDR3 contains 19 residues. This table comes from immunoSEQ multiplex PCR, and its TCRdb copy is limited to in-frame clones, with some not included. The repertoire holds 96,000 or so clones, with more than 85% as singletons. This chain uses TRBV30 with TRBJ2-6; 10 bases match TRBD1. Specimen: peripheral blood mononuclear cells (PBMCs), collected before the fourth cycle of nivolumab. The TCR comes from a human donor with classical Hodgkin lymphoma. CDR3 in amino acids: CAWSVQWDRGGSGANVLTF. CDR3 bases: TGTGCCTGGAGCGTCCAGTGGGACAGGGGTGGCTCTGGGGCCAACGTCCTGACTTTC.